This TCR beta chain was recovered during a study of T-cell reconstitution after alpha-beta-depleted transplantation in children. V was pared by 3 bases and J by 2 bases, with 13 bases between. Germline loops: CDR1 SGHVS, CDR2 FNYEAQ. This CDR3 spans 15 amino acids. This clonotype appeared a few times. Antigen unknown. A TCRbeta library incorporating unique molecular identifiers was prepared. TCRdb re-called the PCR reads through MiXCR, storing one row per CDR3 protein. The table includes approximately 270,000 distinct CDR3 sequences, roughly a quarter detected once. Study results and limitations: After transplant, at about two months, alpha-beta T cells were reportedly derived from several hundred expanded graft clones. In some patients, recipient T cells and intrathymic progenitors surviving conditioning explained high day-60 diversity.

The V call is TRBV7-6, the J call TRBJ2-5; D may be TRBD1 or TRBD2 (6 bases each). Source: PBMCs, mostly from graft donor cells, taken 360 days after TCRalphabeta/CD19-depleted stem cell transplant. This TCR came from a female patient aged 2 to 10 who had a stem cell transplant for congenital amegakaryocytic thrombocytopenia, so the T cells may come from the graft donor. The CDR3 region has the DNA TGTGCCAGCAGCTTCACCGGGGGCTTACAAGAGACCCAGTACTTC. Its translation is CASSFTGGLQETQYF.